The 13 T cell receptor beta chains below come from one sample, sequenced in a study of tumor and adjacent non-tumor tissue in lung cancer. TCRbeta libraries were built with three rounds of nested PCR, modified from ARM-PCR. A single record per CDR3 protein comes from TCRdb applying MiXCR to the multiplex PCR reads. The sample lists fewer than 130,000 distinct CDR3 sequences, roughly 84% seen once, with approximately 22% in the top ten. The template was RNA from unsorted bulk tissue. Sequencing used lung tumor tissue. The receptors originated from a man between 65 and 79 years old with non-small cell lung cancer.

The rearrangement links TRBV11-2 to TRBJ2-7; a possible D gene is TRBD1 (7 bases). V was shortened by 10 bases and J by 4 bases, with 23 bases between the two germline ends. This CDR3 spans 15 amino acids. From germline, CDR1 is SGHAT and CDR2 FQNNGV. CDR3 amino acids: CAMSLDQGGRYEQYF. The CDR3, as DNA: TGTGCCATGAGCCTAGACCAGGGGGGCAGGTACGAGCAGTACTTC.

This CDR3 reads CASVRRGGNNEQFF. The CDR3 coding sequence is TGTGCCAGCGTAAGAAGGGGCGGGAACAATGAGCAGTTCTTC. The chain carries TRBV6-1 and TRBJ2-1, with a weak D call TRBD2 (6 bases). The V gene lost 8 bases and the J gene lost 5 bases, with 16 bases spanning the gap. Germline CDR1 MNHNS, CDR2 SASEGT. The CDR3 has 14 residues.

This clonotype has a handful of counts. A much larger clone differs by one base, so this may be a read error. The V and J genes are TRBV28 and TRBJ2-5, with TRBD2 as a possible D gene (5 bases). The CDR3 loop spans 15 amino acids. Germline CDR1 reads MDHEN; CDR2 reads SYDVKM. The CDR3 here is CVSSLFGRVEETQYF. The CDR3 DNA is TGTGTCAGCAGTTTATTTGGGAGAGTAGAGGAGACCCAGTACTTC.

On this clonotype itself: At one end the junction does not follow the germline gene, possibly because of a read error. CDR3 nucleotides: TGCAGTGCCAGATATGCTTTCCTCACAGTTACGCAGTATTTT. Translating gives CSARYAFLTVTQYF. This chain links TRBV20-1 with TRBJ2-3; D gene ambiguous. Germline-derived CDR1 and CDR2 are DFQATT and SNEGSKA (reference sequence). The CDR3 covers 14 residues.

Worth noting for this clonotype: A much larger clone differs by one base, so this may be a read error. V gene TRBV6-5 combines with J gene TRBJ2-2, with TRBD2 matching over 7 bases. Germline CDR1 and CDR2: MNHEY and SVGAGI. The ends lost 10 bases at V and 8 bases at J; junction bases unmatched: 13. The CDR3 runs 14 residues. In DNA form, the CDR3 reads TGTGCCATCCCGGGAGAGGGAGGGTCAGGGGAGCTGTTTTTT. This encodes CAIPGEGGSGELFF.

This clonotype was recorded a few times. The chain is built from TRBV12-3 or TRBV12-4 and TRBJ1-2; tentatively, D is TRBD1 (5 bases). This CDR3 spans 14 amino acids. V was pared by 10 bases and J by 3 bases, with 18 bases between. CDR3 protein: CANSQWGTYYGYTF. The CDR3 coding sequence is TGTGCCAATAGCCAGTGGGGCACATACTATGGCTACACCTTC.

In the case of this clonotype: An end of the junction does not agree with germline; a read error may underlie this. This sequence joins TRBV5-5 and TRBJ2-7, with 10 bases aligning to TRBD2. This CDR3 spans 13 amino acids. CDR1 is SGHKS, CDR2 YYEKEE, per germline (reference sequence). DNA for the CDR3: TGTGCCAGCCAAAGAGCGGGGGGGAACGAGAAGTACTTC. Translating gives CASQRAGGNEKYF.

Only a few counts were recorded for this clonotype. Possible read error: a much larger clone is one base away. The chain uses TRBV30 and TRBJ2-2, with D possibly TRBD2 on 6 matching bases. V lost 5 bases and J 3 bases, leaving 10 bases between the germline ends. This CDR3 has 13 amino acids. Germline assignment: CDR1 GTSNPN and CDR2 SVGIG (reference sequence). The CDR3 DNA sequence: TGTGCCTGGTCCGGGAGCGACACCGGGGAGCTGTTTTTT. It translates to CAWSGSDTGELFF.

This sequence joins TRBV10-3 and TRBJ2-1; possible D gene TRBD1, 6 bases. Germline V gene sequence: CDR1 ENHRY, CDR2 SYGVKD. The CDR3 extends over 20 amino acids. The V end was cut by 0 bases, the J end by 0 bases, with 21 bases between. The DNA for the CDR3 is TGTGCCATCAGTGAGTCGGGAGTAGTACGGCAGGGGCTCTCCTACAATGAGCAGTTCTTC. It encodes CAISESGVVRQGLSYNEQFF.

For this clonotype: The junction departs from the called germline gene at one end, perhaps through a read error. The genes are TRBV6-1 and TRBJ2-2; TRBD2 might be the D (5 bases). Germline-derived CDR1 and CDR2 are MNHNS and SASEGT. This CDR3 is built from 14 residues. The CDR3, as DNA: TGTGCCAGCAGTGAATTGATGGTCACCGGGAAGCTGTTTTTT. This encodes CASSELMVTGKLFF.

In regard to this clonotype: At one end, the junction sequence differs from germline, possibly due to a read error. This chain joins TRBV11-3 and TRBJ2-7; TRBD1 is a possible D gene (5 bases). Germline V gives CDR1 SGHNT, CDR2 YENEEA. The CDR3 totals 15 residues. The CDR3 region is CATSLDGAQAREQYF. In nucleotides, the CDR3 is TGTGCCACCAGCTTAGATGGGGCCCAAGCTCGCGAGCAGTATTTC.

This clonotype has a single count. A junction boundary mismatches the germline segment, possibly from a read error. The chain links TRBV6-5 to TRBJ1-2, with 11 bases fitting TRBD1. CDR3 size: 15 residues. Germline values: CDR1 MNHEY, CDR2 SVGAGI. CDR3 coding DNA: TGTACCAGCAGTTATAGCGGACAGGGGGCATATGGCTACACCTTC. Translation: CTSSYSGQGAYGYTF.

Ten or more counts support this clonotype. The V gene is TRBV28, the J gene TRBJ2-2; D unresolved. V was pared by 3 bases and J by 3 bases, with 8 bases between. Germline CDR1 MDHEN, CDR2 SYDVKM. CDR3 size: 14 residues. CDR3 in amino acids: CASSFSRDTGELFF. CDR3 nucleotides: TGTGCCAGCAGTTTTTCCCGGGACACCGGGGAGCTGTTTTTT.